The sequence of this T cell receptor (beta chain) was determined in a study of T cells after yellow fever vaccination. TCRdb re-called the 5' RACE reads with MiXCR, one entry per CDR3 protein. This table holds 250,000 to 300,000 distinct CDR3 sequences, 5.2% found once. There are 15 residues in the CDR3. The germline CDR1 and CDR2 sequences are SGHAT and FQNNGV. V lost 5 bases to trimming and J lost 0 bases, with 12 bases between them. The material was CD4+ T cells sorted from PBMCs, obtained on the day of the yellow fever booster vaccination. This sequence was found in a man aged 18 to 30 who received the YFV17D yellow fever vaccine. This chain uses TRBV11-2 with TRBJ2-3, with D unclear. The CDR3 reads CASSHPIRSTDTQYF. The CDR3 DNA follows: TGTGCCAGCAGCCACCCGATCCGAAGCACAGATACGCAGTATTTT.